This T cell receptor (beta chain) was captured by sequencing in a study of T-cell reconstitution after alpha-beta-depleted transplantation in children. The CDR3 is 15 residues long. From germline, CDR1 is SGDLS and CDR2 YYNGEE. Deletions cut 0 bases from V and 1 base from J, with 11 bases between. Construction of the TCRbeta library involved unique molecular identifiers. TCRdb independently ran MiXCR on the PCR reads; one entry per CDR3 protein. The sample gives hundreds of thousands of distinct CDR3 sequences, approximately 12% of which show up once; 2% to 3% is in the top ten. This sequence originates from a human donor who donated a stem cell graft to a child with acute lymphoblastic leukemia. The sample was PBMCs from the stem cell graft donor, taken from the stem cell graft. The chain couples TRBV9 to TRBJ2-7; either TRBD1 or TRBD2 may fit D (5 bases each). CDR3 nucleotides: TGTGCCAGCAGCGTAGGATCGGGGCAGTCCTACGAGCAGTACTTC. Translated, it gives CASSVGSGQSYEQYF.